This entry describes one T cell receptor beta chain. These data are taken from a study of shared T cell receptors in the human thymus. This CDR3 is 16 amino acids long. V shed 1 base and J shed 3 bases, with 16 bases lying between them. Germline V CDR1 and CDR2: GTSNPN, SVGIG (reference sequence). The repertoire was sequenced with immunoSEQ multiplex PCR; TCRdb's copy has only in-frame clones and lacks some. The data contain around 68,000 clones, roughly 96% of them singletons. The sequence was obtained from a human donor. The sample consisted of thymocytes. V is TRBV30 and J is TRBJ1-5; D might be TRBD1 (5 bases). CDR3 region: CAWSGRDSHYNQPQHF. The CDR3 DNA sequence: TGTGCCTGGAGTGGGAGGGACTCCCACTACAATCAGCCCCAGCATTTT. The whole variable domain, remainder taken from reference TRBV30 and TRBJ1-5, is SQTIHQWPATLVQPVGSPLSLECTVEGTSNPNLYWYRQAAGRGLQLLFYSVGIGQISSEVPQNLSASRPQDRQFILSSKKLLLSDSGFYLCAWSGRDSHYNQPQHFGDGTRLSIL.